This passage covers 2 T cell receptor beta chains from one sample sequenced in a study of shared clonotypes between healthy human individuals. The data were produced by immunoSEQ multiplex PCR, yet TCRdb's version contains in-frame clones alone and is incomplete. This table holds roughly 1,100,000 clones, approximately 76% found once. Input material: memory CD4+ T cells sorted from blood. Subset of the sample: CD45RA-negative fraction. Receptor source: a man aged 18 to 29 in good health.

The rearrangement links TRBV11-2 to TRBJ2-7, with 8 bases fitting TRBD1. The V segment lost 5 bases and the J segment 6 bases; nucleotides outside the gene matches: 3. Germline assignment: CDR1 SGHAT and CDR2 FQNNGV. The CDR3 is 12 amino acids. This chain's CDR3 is CASSRTGLEQYF. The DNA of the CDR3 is TGTGCCAGCAGCCGGACAGGGCTCGAGCAGTACTTC.

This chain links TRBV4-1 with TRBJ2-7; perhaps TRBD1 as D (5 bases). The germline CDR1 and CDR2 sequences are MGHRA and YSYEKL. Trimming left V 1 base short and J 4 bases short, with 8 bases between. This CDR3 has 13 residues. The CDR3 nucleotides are TGCGCCAGCAGCCAAGTAGGGGCGTACGAGCAGTACTTC. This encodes CASSQVGAYEQYF.